These T cell receptor beta chains were read from a single sample in a study of identical twins. TCRdb re-analysed the 5' RACE reads in MiXCR, keeping a single row per CDR3 protein. The sample carries 1.5 million to 2 million distinct CDR3 sequences, around 29% recorded once. Sequenced input: cord blood. The receptors were sampled from a newborn girl in good health. Both conserved end residues are part of each CDR3. Fields, in order: D gene, V gene, J gene, clone size, CDR3 DNA, CDR3 protein. D genes are given only for firm matches. Clone size is stated in some rows and not others, as once, few, many or a class when expanded.

TRBD1	TRBV5-1	TRBJ2-7	-	TGCGCCAGCAGCCAACAAGCACAGGGGTCTTACTCCTACGAGCAGTACTTC	CASSQQAQGSYSYEQYF
-	TRBV19	TRBJ2-2	once	TGTGCCAGTAGTATAGCAGGGCTCGGTGCCGGGGAGCTGTTTTTT	CASSIAGLGAGELFF
-	TRBV27	TRBJ2-3	many	TGTGCCAGCAGTTTAAGGACTCCCCCAGATACGCAGTATTTT	CASSLRTPPDTQYF
TRBD2	TRBV18	TRBJ2-5	many	TGTGCCAGCTCACCGCCGGGACTAGCGGTACAAGAGACCCAGTACTTC	CASSPPGLAVQETQYF
-	TRBV19	TRBJ2-7	-	TGTGCCAGTAGTATACGACTGGAGAAGGGCTACGAGCAGTACTTC	CASSIRLEKGYEQYF
-	TRBV7-9	TRBJ1-4	-	TGTGCCCTTGGTGGGGAAAAACTGTTTTTT	CALGGEKLFF
TRBD1	TRBV20-1	TRBJ1-2	few	TGCACCTGGGACAGGCCCTATGGCTACACCTTC	CTWDRPYGYTF
TRBD2	TRBV18	TRBJ2-1	-	TGTGCCAGCTCACCGCGCGGGAGGACACAAAGCTCCTACAATGAGCAGTTCTTC	CASSPRGRTQSSYNEQFF
-	TRBV28	TRBJ2-7	few	TGTGCCAGCAGTGACCCGGGACGGTCCTACAATGAGCAGTACTTC	CASSDPGRSYNEQYF
-	TRBV12-3/TRBV12-4	TRBJ1-2	-	TGTGCCAGCAGTTTCGGTGGGACCGGTTATGGCTACACCTTC	CASSFGGTGYGYTF
TRBD1	TRBV10-3	TRBJ1-1	-	TGTGCCATCACCCGACAGGGGGCTTACACTGAAGTTTTCTTT	CAITRQGAYTEVFF
-	TRBV7-9	TRBJ2-7	-	TGTGCCAGCAGCTTAGGTTGGAACGAGCAGTACTTC	CASSLGWNEQYF
-	TRBV7-2	TRBJ1-2	-	TGTGCCAGCAGCGATGGAACCCTGGGGGGCTATGGCTACACCTTC	CASSDGTLGGYGYTF
TRBD1	TRBV15	TRBJ1-5	-	TGTGCCACCAGCAGAGATCACGACAGGGCTAGCAATCAGCCCCAGCATTTT	CATSRDHDRASNQPQHF
TRBD1	TRBV10-2	TRBJ1-2	-	TGCGCCAGCAGTGAGTCCGGGACAGGGAACAATGGCTACACCTTC	CASSESGTGNNGYTF
-	TRBV5-1	TRBJ1-1	many	TGCGCCAGCAGCTTCGGGGCGCAGAACACTGAAGCTTTCTTT	CASSFGAQNTEAFF
-	TRBV5-6	TRBJ2-7	few	TGTGCCAGCAGCATTGCGGAGTACGAGCAGTACTTC	CASSIAEYEQYF
TRBD1	TRBV5-1	TRBJ2-7	few	TGCGCCAGCAGACCTTCCGGGACAGGGGTCGCCTACGAGCAGTACTTC	CASRPSGTGVAYEQYF
TRBD1	TRBV4-2	TRBJ1-6	-	TGTGCCAGCAGCCAACAAAACGGACAGGGGGACTTTTCACCCCTCCACTTT	CASSQQNGQGDFSPLHF
-	TRBV28	TRBJ1-2	few	TGTGCCAGCATTTCGGGACCCAGGGATGGCTACACCTTC	CASISGPRDGYTF
-	TRBV7-9	TRBJ1-4	-	TGTGCCAGCAGCACCCACCGGGACCCAGGGAGTGAAAAACTGTTTTTT	CASSTHRDPGSEKLFF
-	TRBV15	TRBJ2-7	few	TGTGCCACCAGCAGACCCCCCATTTACGAGCAGTACTTC	CATSRPPIYEQYF
-	TRBV7-2	TRBJ2-1	-	TGTGCCAGCAGCCAGCGGAGGAGCTCCTACAATGAGCAGTTCTTC	CASSQRRSSYNEQFF
-	TRBV2	TRBJ1-1	-	TGTGCCAGCAAAAGTGATCGATGGGAGGACTTTGGCACTGAAGCTTTCTTT	CASKSDRWEDFGTEAFF
-	TRBV6-1	TRBJ1-5	few	TGTGCCAGCAGTGAAAGGGTTCAGCCCCAGCATTTT	CASSERVQPQHF
-	TRBV20-1	TRBJ1-2	few	TGCAGTGCACCAGAGGGGAAGAACTATGGCTACACCTTC	CSAPEGKNYGYTF
TRBD1	TRBV27	TRBJ1-6	few	TGTGCCAGCAGTTTAGTATTTGGGACAGCCAATTCACCCCTCCACTTT	CASSLVFGTANSPLHF
-	TRBV2	TRBJ1-4	few	TGTGCCAGCAGACCGGGCCAGGCTAATGAAAAACTGTTTTTT	CASRPGQANEKLFF
TRBD2	TRBV12-3/TRBV12-4	TRBJ2-3	many	TGTGCCAGCAGTTTATGGGAGGGGATTTGTACGCAGTATTTT	CASSLWEGICTQYF
-	TRBV29-1	TRBJ1-1	-	TGCAGCGCCCGGGTGGGGAGGGGGAACACTGAAGCTTTCTTT	CSARVGRGNTEAFF
TRBD2	TRBV5-1	TRBJ2-1	-	TGCGCCAGCAGCTTGGAGTCTAGCGGGAGGGCAAATGAGCAGTTCTTC	CASSLESSGRANEQFF
TRBD1	TRBV2	TRBJ2-7	once	TGTGCCAGCAGTGATTGGTGGACAGGGACCTACGAGCAGTACTTC	CASSDWWTGTYEQYF
-	TRBV7-2	TRBJ2-4	once	TGTGCCAGCAGCTTACTAGAAGAGAGCCAGTACTTC	CASSLLEESQYF
-	TRBV6-2/TRBV6-3	TRBJ1-5	few	TGTGCCAGCAGTTTCTATCGGGCAGTCCAGCATTTT	CASSFYRAVQHF
-	TRBV27	TRBJ1-2	few	TGTGCCAGCAGTTTTAGGTCGGGGACCTTCTATGGCTACACCTTC	CASSFRSGTFYGYTF
TRBD1	TRBV12-3/TRBV12-4	TRBJ2-2	-	TGTGCCAGCAGTTTCACAGGGGGCCCCGGGGAGCTGTTTTTT	CASSFTGGPGELFF
-	TRBV20-1	TRBJ2-5	few	TGCAGTTGCCAGCGCTCGCAAGAGACCCAGTACTTC	CSCQRSQETQYF
-	TRBV7-9	TRBJ2-1	few	TGTGCCAGCAGCTTTGATAGCTGGCTAAGTAGTGTCTATGAGCAGTTCTTC	CASSFDSWLSSVYEQFF
TRBD2	TRBV27	TRBJ2-6	-	TGTGCCAGCAGTTTATTATGGCGGGAGGCTAGCTCTGGGGCCAACGTCCTGACTTTC	CASSLLWREASSGANVLTF
TRBD1	TRBV6-1	TRBJ1-4	once	TGTGCCAGCAGAGGCTGGGGACAGAGTGAAAAACTGTTTTTT	CASRGWGQSEKLFF
TRBD2	TRBV4-2	TRBJ2-7	-	TGTGCCAGCAGCCGACATCTAGCGGGGTCCCACGAGCAGTACTTC	CASSRHLAGSHEQYF
-	TRBV5-1	TRBJ1-2	-	TGCGCCAGCAGCCATCCACCCCAGGGAGGCTGCACCTTC	CASSHPPQGGCTF
-	TRBV6-5	TRBJ1-6	-	TGTGCCAGCAGTTACGACGCCATCCCAGGGTTACCCCTCCACTTT	CASSYDAIPGLPLHF
TRBD1	TRBV6-1	TRBJ1-2	few	TGTGCCAGCAGTCCATCCCCGGGACAGGGCTATGGCTACACCTTC	CASSPSPGQGYGYTF
-	TRBV27	TRBJ2-1	few	TGTGCCAGCAGTTTAATGTTCAGGACAGTCTCGGGAGTGTTCTTCTACAATGAGCAGTTCTTC	CASSLMFRTVSGVFFYNEQFF
TRBD1	TRBV6-1	TRBJ1-1	-	TGTGCCAGCAGGACAGGGGGCAATGCTTTCTTT	CASRTGGNAFF
TRBD2	TRBV7-2	TRBJ2-1	-	TGTGCCAGCAGCCGCTCTGGACTAGCGGGCAACAATGAGCAGTTCTTC	CASSRSGLAGNNEQFF
-	TRBV5-6	TRBJ2-1	many	TGTGCCAGCAGCTTGGCTAACAGATACAATGAGCAGTTCTTC	CASSLANRYNEQFF
-	TRBV20-1	TRBJ1-5	-	TGCAGTGCTGGGAGACAGGCCCGACCCCAGCATTTT	CSAGRQARPQHF
-	TRBV4-1	TRBJ1-2	-	TGCGCCAGCAGCCAAGAGGGACACAGCCTCAGTTATTATGGCTACACCTTC	CASSQEGHSLSYYGYTF
-	TRBV12-3/TRBV12-4	TRBJ1-2	few	TGTGCCAGCAGTTTAGCCGGGCAGACTAACTATGGCTACACCTTC	CASSLAGQTNYGYTF
TRBD1	TRBV29-1	TRBJ1-5	-	TGCAGCGTCCGATGGGGACAGGGCAATCAGCCCCAGCATTTT	CSVRWGQGNQPQHF
-	TRBV4-2	TRBJ1-1	few	TGTGCCAGCAGCCGCCCCGGGTTGACGAACACTGAAGCTTTCTTT	CASSRPGLTNTEAFF
-	TRBV12-3/TRBV12-4	TRBJ2-7	many	TGTGCCAGCGGGTTCCTCAGCTCCTACGAGCAGTACTTC	CASGFLSSYEQYF
-	TRBV27	TRBJ2-7	-	TGTGCCAGCAGTTTAGACCGTTGGAGATCCTCCTACGAGCAGTACTTC	CASSLDRWRSSYEQYF
TRBD2	TRBV20-1	TRBJ2-7	-	TGCAGTGTGGGACTAGCCACTACCGGCTCCTACAATGAGCAGTACTTC	CSVGLATTGSYNEQYF
TRBD2	TRBV6-2/TRBV6-3	TRBJ2-1	-	TGTGCCAGCAGTTACGTAGTAGCGGGGGCCCTCTACAATGAGCAGTTCTTC	CASSYVVAGALYNEQFF
-	TRBV15	TRBJ2-1	-	TGTGCCACCAGCAGGGTACTAGAAAATGAGCAGTTCTTC	CATSRVLENEQFF